The 10 T cell receptor beta chains in this list originate from one sample, sequenced in a study of immune evolution from preneoplasia to lung adenocarcinoma listed by TCRdb under 2021. The library was made by the immunoSEQ multiplex PCR assay. TCRdb re-hosts the immuneACCESS table, in-frame sequences only. Its copies lack some clones; in the studies checked, an unresolved V gene accounts for under half of them, and the cause for the rest is not known. The sample table lists tens of thousands of clones, less than 80% of them with a count of one. The ten most abundant clones make up around 6% of the sample. Sequencing input: FFPE invasive lung adenocarcinoma tissue. The cell subset or site label corresponds to: frankly invasive lung adenocarcinoma (ADC). The source is a person between 55 and 70 years old with lung adenocarcinoma.

The J gene is TRBJ1-5, the V gene TRBV4-1, with 7 nucleotides matching TRBD1. V shed 0 bases, J shed 6 bases, and the junction held 5 bases outside the gene matches. The length of the CDR3 is 15 residues. CDR1 and CDR2 (germline): MGHRA, YSYEKL. The CDR3 nucleotides are TGCGCCAGCAGCCAAGACGACAGGGTCAGTCAGCCCCAGCATTTT. The encoded protein is CASSQDDRVSQPQHF.

The chain uses TRBV28 and TRBJ2-1, with a weak D call TRBD2 (5 bases). The CDR3 totals 15 residues. Trimming removed 5 bases at V and 1 base at J, with 12 bases between. From germline, CDR1 is MDHEN and CDR2 SYDVKM. The CDR3 coding sequence is TGTGCCAGCAGTAGAGGGAGTCTGTCCTACAATGAGCAGTTCTTC. Protein product: CASSRGSLSYNEQFF. The full variable domain, in which reference TRBV28 and TRBJ2-1 provide the parts outside the CDR3, is DVKVTQSSRYLVKRTGEKVFLECVQDMDHENMFWYRQDPGLGLRLIYFSYDVKMKEKGDIPEGYSVSREKKERFSLILESASTNQTSMYLCASSRGSLSYNEQFFGPGTRLTVL.

Note on this clone: The junction departs from germline at one end; a sequencing error may be responsible. The chain links TRBV7-2 to TRBJ2-3; D remains ambiguous. The CDR3 loop spans 15 amino acids. CDR1 and CDR2 (germline): SGHTA, FQGNSA. The CDR3, as DNA: TGTGCCAGCACCTTACGCCTAACTAGCACAGATACGCAGTATTTT. Protein sequence: CASTLRLTSTDTQYF.

The rearrangement uses TRBV5-1 and TRBJ2-3, with 9 bases fitting TRBD1. There are 14 residues in the CDR3. The junction had 4 bases not matched to a gene; V was cut back by 0 bases and J by 8 bases. Germline V gives CDR1 SGHRS, CDR2 YFSETQ. DNA of the CDR3: TGCGCCAGCAGCTTGGAGACAGGGGGACTTACGCAGTATTTT. This encodes CASSLETGGLTQYF.

The V gene is TRBV11-2, the J gene TRBJ2-7; 7 bases match TRBD1. With 5 bases clipped from V and 2 bases from J, the junction kept 3 bases outside the gene matches. CDR3 length: 13 amino acids. Germline V CDR1 and CDR2: SGHAT, FQNNGV. CDR3 protein: CASSRQGAYEQYF. The CDR3 region has the DNA TGTGCCAGCAGCCGACAGGGCGCCTACGAGCAGTACTTC.

There are a few counts of this clone. V usage is TRBV5-4 and J usage is TRBJ2-3, with TRBD2 matching over 12 bases. V shed 3 bases, J shed 4 bases, and the junction held 3 bases outside the gene matches. This CDR3 has 15 amino acids. Germline loops: CDR1 SGHNT, CDR2 YYREEE (reference sequence). The chain's CDR3 is CASSWTSGTADTQYF. CDR3 bases: TGTGCCAGCAGCTGGACTAGCGGGACGGCAGATACGCAGTATTTT.

This clone was detected a few times. V gene TRBV6-6 combines with J gene TRBJ1-1; the D gene is possibly TRBD1 (6 bases). Trimming cost V 5 bases and J 4 bases, with 11 bases left between them. The length of the CDR3 is 13 residues. CDR1 is MNHNY, CDR2 SVGAGI, per germline (reference sequence). CDR3 in DNA: TGTGCCAGCAGTAAACAGGGAATCACTGAAGCTTTCTTT. Its protein is CASSKQGITEAFF.

The chain has TRBV28 and TRBJ2-5, with 7 nucleotides matching TRBD2. The J call could be wrong; TRBJ2-7 is a better fit for the DNA end. CDR1 and CDR2 from the germline V gene are MDHEN and SYDVKM. This CDR3 has 16 residues. The CDR3 sequence is CASKSFWRERSYEQYF. The CDR3 DNA reads as TGTGCCAGCAAGTCTTTTTGGCGGGAGCGTTCCTACGAGCAGTACTTC.

This clone was seen a few times. The V call is TRBV18, the J call TRBJ2-1; no reliable D call. Germline V gives CDR1 KGHSH, CDR2 LQKENI. The CDR3 length is 14 residues. The V end lost 0 bases, the J end lost 6 bases, and 9 bases lay between the germline ends. CDR3 bases: TGTGCCAGCTCACCACCTAGTGTGTTCAATGAGCAGTTCTTC. Residues: CASSPPSVFNEQFF.

This chain links TRBV2 with TRBJ1-2; TRBD1 aligns across 11 bases. CDR3 length equals 15 residues. Per germline, CDR1 SNHLY and CDR2 FYNNEI. Unmatched junction bases numbered 3, after V lost 1 base and J lost 5 bases. The CDR3 DNA is TGTGCCAGCAGTGAAGGGACAGGGGGCGCGTATGGCTACACCTTC. This gives the protein CASSEGTGGAYGYTF.